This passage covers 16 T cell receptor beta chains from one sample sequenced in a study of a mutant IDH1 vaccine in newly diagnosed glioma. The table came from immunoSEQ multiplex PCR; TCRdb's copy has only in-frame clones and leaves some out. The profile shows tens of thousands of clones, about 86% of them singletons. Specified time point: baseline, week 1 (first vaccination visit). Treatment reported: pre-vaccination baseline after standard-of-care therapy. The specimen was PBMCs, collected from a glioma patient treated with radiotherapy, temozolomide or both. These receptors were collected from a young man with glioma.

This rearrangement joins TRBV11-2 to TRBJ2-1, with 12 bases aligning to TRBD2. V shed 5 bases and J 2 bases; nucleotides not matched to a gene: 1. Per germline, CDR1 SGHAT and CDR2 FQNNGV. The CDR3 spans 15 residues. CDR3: CASSRLAGAYNEQFF. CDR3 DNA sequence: TGTGCCAGCAGCCGACTAGCGGGGGCCTACAATGAGCAGTTCTTC.

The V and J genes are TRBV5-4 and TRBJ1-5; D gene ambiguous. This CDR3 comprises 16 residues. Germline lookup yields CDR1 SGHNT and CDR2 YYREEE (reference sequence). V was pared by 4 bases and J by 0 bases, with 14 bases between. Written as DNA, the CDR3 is TGTGCCAGCAGCCGTGAAGTGGGTCCTAGCAATCAGCCCCAGCATTTT. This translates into CASSREVGPSNQPQHF.

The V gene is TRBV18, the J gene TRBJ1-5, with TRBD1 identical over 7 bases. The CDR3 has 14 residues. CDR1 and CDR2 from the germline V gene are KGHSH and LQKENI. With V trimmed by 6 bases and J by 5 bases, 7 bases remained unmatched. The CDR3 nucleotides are TGTGCCAGCTCCTCGGGAGGGGGCCATCAGCCCCAGCATTTT. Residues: CASSSGGGHQPQHF.

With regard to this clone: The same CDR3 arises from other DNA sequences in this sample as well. CDR3 in amino acids: CASTGPRTPRSPNYGYTF. The CDR3 coding sequence is TGTGCCAGTACCGGGCCCCGGACCCCCAGGTCCCCTAACTATGGCTACACCTTC. The chain joins TRBV19 to TRBJ1-2; no firm D call. Trimming cost V 7 bases and J 0 bases, with 24 bases left between them. This CDR3 is built from 18 residues. Per germline, CDR1 LNHDA and CDR2 SQIVND (reference sequence).

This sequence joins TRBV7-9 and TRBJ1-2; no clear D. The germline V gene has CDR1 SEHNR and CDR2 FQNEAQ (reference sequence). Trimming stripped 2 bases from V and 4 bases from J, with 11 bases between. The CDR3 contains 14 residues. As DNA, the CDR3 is TGTGCCAGCAGCTTAAGCACGGGAGGCTATGGCTACACCTTC. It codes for CASSLSTGGYGYTF.

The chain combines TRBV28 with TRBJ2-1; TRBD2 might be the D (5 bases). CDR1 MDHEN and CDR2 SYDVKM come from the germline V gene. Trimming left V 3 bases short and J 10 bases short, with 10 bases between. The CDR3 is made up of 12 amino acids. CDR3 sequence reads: CASSFGPGEQFF. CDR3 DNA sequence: TGTGCCAGCAGTTTCGGTCCGGGAGAGCAGTTCTTC. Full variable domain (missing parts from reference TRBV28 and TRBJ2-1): DVKVTQSSRYLVKRTGEKVFLECVQDMDHENMFWYRQDPGLGLRLIYFSYDVKMKEKGDIPEGYSVSREKKERFSLILESASTNQTSMYLCASSFGPGEQFFGPGTRLTVL.

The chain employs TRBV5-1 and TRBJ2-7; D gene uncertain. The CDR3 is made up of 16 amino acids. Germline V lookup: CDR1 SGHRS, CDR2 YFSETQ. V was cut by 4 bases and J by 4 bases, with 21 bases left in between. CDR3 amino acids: CASSLDGRGPPYEQYF. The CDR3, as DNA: TGCGCCAGCAGCCTCGACGGCCGAGGACCCCCATACGAGCAGTACTTC.

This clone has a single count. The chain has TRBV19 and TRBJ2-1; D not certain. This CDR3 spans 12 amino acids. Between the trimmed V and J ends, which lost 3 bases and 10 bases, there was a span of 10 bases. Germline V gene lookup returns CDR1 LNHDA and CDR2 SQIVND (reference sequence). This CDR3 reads CASSIISSEQFF. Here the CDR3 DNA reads TGTGCCAGTAGTATTATCTCATCGGAGCAGTTCTTC. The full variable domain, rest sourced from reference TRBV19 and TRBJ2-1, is DGGITQSPKYLFRKEGQNVTLSCEQNLNHDAMYWYRQDPGQGLRLIYYSQIVNDFQKGDIAEGYSVSREKKESFPLTVTSAQKNPTAFYLCASSIISSEQFFGPGTRLTVL.

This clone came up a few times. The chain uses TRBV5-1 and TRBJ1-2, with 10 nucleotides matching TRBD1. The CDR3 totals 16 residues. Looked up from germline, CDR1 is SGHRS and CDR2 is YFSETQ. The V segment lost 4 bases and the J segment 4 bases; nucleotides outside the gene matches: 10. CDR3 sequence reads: CASSPDRGRVGYGYTF. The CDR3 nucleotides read TGCGCCAGCAGCCCCGACAGGGGGCGAGTTGGCTATGGCTACACCTTC.

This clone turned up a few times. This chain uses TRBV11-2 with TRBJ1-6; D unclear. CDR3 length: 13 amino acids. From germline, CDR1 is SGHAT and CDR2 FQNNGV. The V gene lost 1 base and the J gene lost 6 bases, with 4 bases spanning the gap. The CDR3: CASSLGGNSPLHF. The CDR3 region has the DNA TGTGCCAGCAGCTTAGGGGGTAATTCACCCCTCCACTTT.

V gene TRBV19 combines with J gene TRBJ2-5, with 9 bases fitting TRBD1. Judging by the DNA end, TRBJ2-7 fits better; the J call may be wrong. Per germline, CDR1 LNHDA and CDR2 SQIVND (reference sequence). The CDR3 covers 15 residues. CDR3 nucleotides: TGTGCCAGTAGTTTCGGCCGGACAGGGGCCTACGAGCAGTACTTC. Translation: CASSFGRTGAYEQYF.

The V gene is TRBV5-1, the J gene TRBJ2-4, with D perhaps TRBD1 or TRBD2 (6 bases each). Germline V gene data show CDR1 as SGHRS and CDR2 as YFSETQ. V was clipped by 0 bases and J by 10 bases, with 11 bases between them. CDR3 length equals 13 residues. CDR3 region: CASSLGGGRIQYF. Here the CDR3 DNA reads TGCGCCAGCAGCTTGGGAGGGGGGCGAATTCAGTACTTC.

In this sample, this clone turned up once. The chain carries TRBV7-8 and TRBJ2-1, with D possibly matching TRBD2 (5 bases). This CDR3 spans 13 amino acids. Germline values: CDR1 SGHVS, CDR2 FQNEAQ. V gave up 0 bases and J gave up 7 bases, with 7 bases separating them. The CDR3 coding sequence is TGTGCCAGCAGCTTAGCGCCGGGGAATGAGCAGTTCTTC. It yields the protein CASSLAPGNEQFF.

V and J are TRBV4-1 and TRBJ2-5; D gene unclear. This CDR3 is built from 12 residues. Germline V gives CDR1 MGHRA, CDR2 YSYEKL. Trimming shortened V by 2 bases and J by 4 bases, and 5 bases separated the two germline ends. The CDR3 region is CASSQQAETQYF. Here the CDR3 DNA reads TGCGCCAGCAGCCAACAGGCAGAGACCCAGTACTTC.

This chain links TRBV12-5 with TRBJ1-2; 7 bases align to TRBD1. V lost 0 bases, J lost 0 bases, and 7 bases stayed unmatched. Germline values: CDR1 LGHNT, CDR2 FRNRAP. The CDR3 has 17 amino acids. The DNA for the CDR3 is TGTGCTAGTGGTTTGGTGAGACAGGGCACTTCTAACTATGGCTACACCTTC. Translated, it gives CASGLVRQGTSNYGYTF.

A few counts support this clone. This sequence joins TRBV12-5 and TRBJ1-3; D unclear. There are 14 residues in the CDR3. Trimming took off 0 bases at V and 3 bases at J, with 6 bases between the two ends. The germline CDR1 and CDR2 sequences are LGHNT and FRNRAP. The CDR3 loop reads CASGLVPGGNTIYF. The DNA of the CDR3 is TGTGCTAGTGGTTTGGTACCGGGTGGAAACACCATATATTTT.